This T cell receptor beta chain appears in the sequencing data of a study of T cells in Graves' hyperthyroidism and ophthalmopathy. For the study at large: Staff took peripheral blood when the initial diagnosis was made, before any treatment began.

V was pared by 6 bases and J by 3 bases, with 15 bases between. The V gene's germline CDR1 is MDHEN and CDR2 SYDVKM. The CDR3 is 14 amino acids. This clonotype has only a few counts. Amplification targeted TCR beta CDR3 regions from RNA transcripts. The TCR CDR3 was amplified in a first-round RT-PCR using the HTBI primer set. TCRdb reprocessed the multiplex PCR reads with MiXCR, giving one entry per CDR3 protein. The top ten clones hold around 30% of a sample with hundreds of thousands of distinct CDR3 sequences, 30% to 40% of them seen once. The sample comprised blood. The source is a woman in her 40s with Graves' hyperthyroidism. The chain joins TRBV28 to TRBJ2-7; either TRBD1 or TRBD2 may fit D (5 bases each). CDR3 sequence reads: CASSEWDGDYEQYF. DNA of the CDR3: TGTGCCAGCAGCGAGTGGGACGGAGACTACGAGCAGTACTTC.